The present T cell receptor beta chain was sequenced within a study of CD8 T cells in ankylosing spondylitis. Making use of molecular barcodes, quantitative 5'-RACE generated TCR beta libraries. TCRdb re-called the 5' RACE reads through MiXCR, storing one row per CDR3 protein. Among roughly 130,000 distinct CDR3 sequences listed, 7% were seen once. Ten or more counts support this clonotype. This CDR3 comprises 12 residues. Germline CDR1 MNHEY, CDR2 SVGAGI. V was cut by 5 bases and J by 0 bases, with 5 bases left in between. Sequences were obtained from blood, either unsorted or a sorted T cell fraction (not recorded which). The receptor was derived from a male donor with ankylosing spondylitis or in good health (not recorded which). The rearrangement joins TRBV6-5 to TRBJ2-7; no reliable D call. The CDR3 DNA sequence: TGTGCCAGCAGTCGATCCTCCTACGAGCAGTACTTC. As protein: CASSRSSYEQYF.